This T cell receptor beta chain was sequenced for a study of T cells after yellow fever vaccination. The germline V gene has CDR1 PRHDT and CDR2 FYEKMQ (reference sequence). V was clipped by 4 bases and J by 0 bases, with 11 bases between them. This CDR3 has 15 residues. A remark on this clonotype: Its antigen is not identified.

It was through 5'RACE template switching that TCR cDNA was made, with a universal primer site and UMIs added. Using its own MiXCR run on the 5' RACE reads, TCRdb lists one record per CDR3 protein. This sample has 400,000 or so distinct CDR3 sequences, with approximately 19% found just once. General observations from the study: Bulk-population clonotypes that are abundant could appear as contaminants in FACS-sorted repertoires. A large majority of primary-vaccination clones showed up again after the booster (around 95% CD4, about 87% CD8).

The sequence came from a man between 18 and 35 years old who received the YFV17D yellow fever vaccine. The J gene is TRBJ2-3, the V gene TRBV13; TRBD1 is a possible D gene (6 bases). Specimen: PBMCs, collected before the yellow fever booster vaccination. This CDR3 reads CASSSGQPSTDTQYF. For the CDR3, the DNA is TGTGCCAGCAGCTCAGGACAGCCTAGCACAGATACGCAGTATTTT.